This T cell receptor beta chain was recorded in a study of cytomegalovirus exposure and HLA in healthy donors. The wider study: In a previous analysis, some 120 million unique TCR beta sequences were found from 150 million to 200 million T cells. Study results and limitations: Association with HLA alleles at 0.05 false discovery rate was found for 15,000 to 20,000 TCR beta sequences in a later analysis. Listed as cytomegalovirus-associated were approximately 160 TCR beta chains.

Worth noting for this clone: Its specificity is unknown.

The PCR had 60 Vbeta and 13 Jbeta primers. Assay used: immunoSEQ multiplex PCR; TCRdb lists only in-frame clones, some missing. The sample table sets out over 100,000 clones. The germline CDR1 and CDR2 sequences are MDHEN and SYDVKM. Losses at the gene ends were 10 bases for V and 1 base for J; bases not matched to a gene: 12. This CDR3 is built from 16 residues. Sequencing used PBMCs. The V gene is TRBV28, the J gene TRBJ1-4, with TRBD1 identical over 7 bases. The receptor was isolated from a woman aged 40 to 55 in good health and CMV-seropositive. The CDR3 loop is CATETGNPGTNEKLFF. In DNA, the CDR3 is TGTGCCACCGAGACAGGGAATCCGGGAACTAATGAAAAACTGTTTTTT.